This section outlines one T cell receptor (beta chain) sequence together with its context. The method was immunoSEQ multiplex PCR; TCRdb's version includes in-frame clones alone and lacks a portion of them. The sample has tens of thousands of clones, roughly 88% seen once; the top ten hold 36%. These data come from a study of OX40 agonist ivuxolimab in advanced cancers. CDR3 size: 16 residues. J lost 2 bases, V lost 1 base, and 6 bases had no gene match. In germline, CDR1 is LNHDA, CDR2 SQIVND (reference sequence). The source was CD4+ or CD8+ T cells sorted from blood, collected in a trial of the OX40 agonist ivuxolimab. The chain carries TRBV19 and TRBJ1-2; 8 bases agree with TRBD1. The TCR sequence derives from an adult with an advanced solid tumor such as melanoma, head and neck, liver or kidney cancer. In nucleotides, the CDR3 is TGTGCCAGTAGTATAGGGTGGACAGGGACAAACTATGGCTACACCTTC. Translating it yields CASSIGWTGTNYGYTF.